This T cell receptor beta chain was sequenced in a study of cytotoxic CD8 clonotypes in ibrutinib-treated CLL. Regarding the study as a whole: Having risen at ibrutinib response, clonality had fallen back toward baseline by progression. Pretreatment clonality was elevated relative to age-matched healthy donors and paralleled circulating CD8+ T-cell counts. With treatment, public clonotypes, which were uncommon, either contracted or remained stable.

V gave up 4 bases and J gave up 6 bases; unmatched junction bases: 3. Germline V lookup: CDR1 KGHSH, CDR2 LQKENI. This CDR3 spans 12 amino acids. Concerning this clone itself: Its antigen is unknown.

Sequencing was performed with immunoSEQ multiplex PCR; in TCRdb, only in-frame clones are kept and a portion is missing. Of under 300,000 clones in the sample, less than 75% were seen once. Source: PBMCs, taken after 24 months of ibrutinib treatment. V gene TRBV18 combines with J gene TRBJ2-7; 7 bases map to TRBD2. The clonotype comes from a human donor with chronic lymphocytic leukemia. The DNA for the CDR3 is TGTGCCAGCTCACGACCGGGAGGCGAGCAGTACTTC. Protein sequence: CASSRPGGEQYF.